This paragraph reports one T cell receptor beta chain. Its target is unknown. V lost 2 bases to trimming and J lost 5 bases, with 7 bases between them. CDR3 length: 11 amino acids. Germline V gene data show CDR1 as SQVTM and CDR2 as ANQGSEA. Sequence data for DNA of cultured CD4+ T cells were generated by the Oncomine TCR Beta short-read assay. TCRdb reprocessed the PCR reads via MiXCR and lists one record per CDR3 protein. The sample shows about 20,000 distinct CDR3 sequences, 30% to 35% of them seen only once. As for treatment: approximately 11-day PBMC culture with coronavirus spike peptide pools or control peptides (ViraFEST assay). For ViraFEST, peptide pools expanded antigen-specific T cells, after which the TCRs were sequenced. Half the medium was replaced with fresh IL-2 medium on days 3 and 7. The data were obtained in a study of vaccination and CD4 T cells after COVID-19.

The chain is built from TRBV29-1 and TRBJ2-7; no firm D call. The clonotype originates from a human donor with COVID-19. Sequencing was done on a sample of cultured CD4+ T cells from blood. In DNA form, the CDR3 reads TGCAGCGTTGAAAGTGAGGACGAGCAGTACTTC. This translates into CSVESEDEQYF.